This TCR beta chain stems from a study of cytomegalovirus exposure and HLA in healthy donors. Across the whole study: The early release's HLA-typed donors yielded 65 million to 85 million unique TCRs.

The CDR3 extends over 14 amino acids. Germline lookup yields CDR1 SGHRS and CDR2 YFSETQ. V gave up 1 base and J gave up 0 bases, with 7 bases separating them. 60 Vbeta and 13 Jbeta primers were used in PCR. The method was immunoSEQ multiplex PCR; TCRdb's version includes in-frame clones alone and lacks a portion of them. The sample includes more than 130,000 clones, around three quarters of them seen just once. The sequencing input was PBMCs. The V gene is TRBV5-1, the J gene TRBJ1-1; D is undetermined. This sequence was found in a man aged 40-49 years in good health and CMV-seropositive. The CDR3 loop is CASSLWPMNTEAFF. CDR3 DNA: TGCGCCAGCAGCTTGTGGCCGATGAACACTGAAGCTTTCTTT.